This T cell receptor beta chain originates from a study of naive and memory T cell subsets. With respect to this clonotype: Antigen specificity is unknown.

Broader study findings: Possibly reflecting memory cells re-expressing CD45RA, a few larger clonotypes occurred in naive repertoires, especially CD8.

Two oligonucleotides, mixed equimolar, formed the beta constant-region primer covering TRBC1 and TRBC2. Ligated cDNA was amplified by four rounds of PCR with nested alpha and beta constant-region primers and SP2. MiXCR was run by TCRdb on the UMI-ligation and nested PCR reads, yielding one entry per CDR3 protein. The table includes about 140,000 distinct CDR3 sequences, around 21% detected once. This CDR3 is 13 amino acids long. Germline CDR1 reads SGHDN; CDR2 reads FVKESK. V shed 4 bases and J shed 2 bases, with 8 bases lying between them. This chain connects TRBV14 to TRBJ1-2, with D uncertain. Material: naive CD8+ T cells from blood. This sequence originates from a human donor in good health. CDR3 region: CASSPVTNYGYTF. Written as DNA, the CDR3 is TGTGCCAGCAGCCCAGTGACGAACTATGGCTACACCTTC.